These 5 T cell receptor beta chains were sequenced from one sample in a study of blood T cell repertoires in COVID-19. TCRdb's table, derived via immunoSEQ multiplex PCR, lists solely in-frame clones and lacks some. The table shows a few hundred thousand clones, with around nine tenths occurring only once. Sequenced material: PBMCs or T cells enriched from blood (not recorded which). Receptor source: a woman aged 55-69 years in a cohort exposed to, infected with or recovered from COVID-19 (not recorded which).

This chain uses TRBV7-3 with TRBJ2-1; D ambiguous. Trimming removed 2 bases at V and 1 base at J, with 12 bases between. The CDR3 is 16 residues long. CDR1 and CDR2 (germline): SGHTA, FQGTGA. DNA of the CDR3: TGTGCCAGCAGCTTAGACCGGGTAGGTTCCTACAATGAGCAGTTCTTC. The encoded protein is CASSLDRVGSYNEQFF.

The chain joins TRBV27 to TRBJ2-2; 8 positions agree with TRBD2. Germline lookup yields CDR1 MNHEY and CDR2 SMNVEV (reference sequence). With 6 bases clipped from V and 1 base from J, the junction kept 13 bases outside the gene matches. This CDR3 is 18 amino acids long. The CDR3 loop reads CASSPSGSGAWNTGELFF. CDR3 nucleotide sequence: TGTGCCAGCAGCCCCAGCGGGAGCGGTGCTTGGAACACCGGGGAGCTGTTTTTT.

Here the CDR3 reads CASSFYSTGSEQYF. DNA for the CDR3: TGCGCCAGCAGCTTTTACAGCACGGGGAGTGAGCAGTACTTC. The chain joins TRBV5-1 to TRBJ2-7; D is perhaps TRBD2 (5 bases). Trimming took off 2 bases at V and 7 bases at J, with 16 bases between the two ends. Looked up from germline, CDR1 is SGHRS and CDR2 is YFSETQ. The length of the CDR3 is 14 residues.

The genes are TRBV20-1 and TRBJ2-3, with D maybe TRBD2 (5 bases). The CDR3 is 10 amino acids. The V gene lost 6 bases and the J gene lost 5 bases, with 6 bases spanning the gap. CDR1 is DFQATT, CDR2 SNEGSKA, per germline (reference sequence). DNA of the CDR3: TGCAGTGCGGGGAGAGATACGCAGTATTTT. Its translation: CSAGRDTQYF.

CDR3 nucleotides: TGTGCCAGCAGCTTATTGTTGGCAGGGACAGATACGCAGTATTTT. Its protein product is CASSLLLAGTDTQYF. The J gene is TRBJ2-3, the V gene TRBV7-3; possibly TRBD1 for D (5 bases). V was cut by 2 bases and J by 3 bases, with 12 bases left in between. The CDR3 consists of 15 residues. The germline CDR1 and CDR2 sequences are SGHTA and FQGTGA.